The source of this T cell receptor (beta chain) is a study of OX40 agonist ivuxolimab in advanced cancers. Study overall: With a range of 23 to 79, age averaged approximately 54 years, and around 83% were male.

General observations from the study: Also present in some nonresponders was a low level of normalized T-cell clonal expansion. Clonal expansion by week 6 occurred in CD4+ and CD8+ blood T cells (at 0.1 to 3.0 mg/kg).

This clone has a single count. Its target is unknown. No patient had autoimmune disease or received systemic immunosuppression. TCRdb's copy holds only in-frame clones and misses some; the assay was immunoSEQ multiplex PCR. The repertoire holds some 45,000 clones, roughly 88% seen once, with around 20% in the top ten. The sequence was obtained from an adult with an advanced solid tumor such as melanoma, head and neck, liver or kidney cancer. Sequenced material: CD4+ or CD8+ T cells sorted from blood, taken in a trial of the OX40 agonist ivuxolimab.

This CDR3 is CASRPSGGEQYF. Written as DNA, the CDR3 is TGCGCCAGCAGACCCTCGGGGGGAGAGCAGTACTTC. The J gene is TRBJ2-5, the V gene TRBV5-1; 7 nucleotides align to TRBD2. The CDR3 is 12 residues long. The V gene end was trimmed by 5 bases and the J gene end by 11 bases; junction bases not matched to a gene: 9. The V gene's germline CDR1 is SGHRS and CDR2 YFSETQ.